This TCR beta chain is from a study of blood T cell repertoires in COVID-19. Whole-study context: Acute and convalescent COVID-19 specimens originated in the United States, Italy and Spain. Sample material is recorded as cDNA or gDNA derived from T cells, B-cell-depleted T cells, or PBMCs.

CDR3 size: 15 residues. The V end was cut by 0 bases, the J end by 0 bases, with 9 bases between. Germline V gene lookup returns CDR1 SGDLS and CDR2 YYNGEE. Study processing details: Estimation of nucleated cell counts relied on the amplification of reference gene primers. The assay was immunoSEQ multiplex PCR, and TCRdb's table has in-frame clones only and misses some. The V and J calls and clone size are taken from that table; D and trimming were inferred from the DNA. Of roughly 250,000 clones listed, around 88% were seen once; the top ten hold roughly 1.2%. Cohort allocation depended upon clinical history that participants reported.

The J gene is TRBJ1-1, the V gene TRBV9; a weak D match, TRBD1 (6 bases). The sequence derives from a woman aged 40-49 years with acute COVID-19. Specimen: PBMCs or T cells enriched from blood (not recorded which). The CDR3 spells CASSVVGQLNTEAFF. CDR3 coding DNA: TGTGCCAGCAGCGTAGTTGGACAGTTGAACACTGAAGCTTTCTTT.